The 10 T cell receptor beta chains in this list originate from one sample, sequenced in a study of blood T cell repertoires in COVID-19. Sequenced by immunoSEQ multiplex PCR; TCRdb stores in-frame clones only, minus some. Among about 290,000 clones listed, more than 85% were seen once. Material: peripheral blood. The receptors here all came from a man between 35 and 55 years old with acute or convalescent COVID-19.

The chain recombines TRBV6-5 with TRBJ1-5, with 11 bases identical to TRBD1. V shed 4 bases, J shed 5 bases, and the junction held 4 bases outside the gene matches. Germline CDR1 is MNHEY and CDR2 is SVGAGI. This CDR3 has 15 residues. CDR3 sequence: CASSLRTGGDQPQHF. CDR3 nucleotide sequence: TGTGCCAGCAGTTTAAGGACAGGGGGCGATCAGCCCCAGCATTTT.

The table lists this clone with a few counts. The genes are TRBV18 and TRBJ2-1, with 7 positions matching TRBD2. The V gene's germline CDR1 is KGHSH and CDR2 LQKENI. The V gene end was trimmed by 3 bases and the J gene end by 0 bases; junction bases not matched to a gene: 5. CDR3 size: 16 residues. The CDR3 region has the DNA TGTGCCAGCTCACCCTCTAGCGGCAGCTCCTACAATGAGCAGTTCTTC. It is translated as CASSPSSGSSYNEQFF.

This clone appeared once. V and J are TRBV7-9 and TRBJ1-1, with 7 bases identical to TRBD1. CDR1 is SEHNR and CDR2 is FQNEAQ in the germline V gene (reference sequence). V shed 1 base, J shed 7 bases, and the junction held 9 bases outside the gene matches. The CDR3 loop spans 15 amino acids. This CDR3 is CASSLGTGIKYEAFF. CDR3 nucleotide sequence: TGTGCCAGCAGCTTAGGGACAGGAATCAAATATGAAGCTTTCTTT.

The CDR3 is CATSDRTLVTGELFF. The CDR3 DNA sequence: TGTGCCACCAGTGATAGGACTCTGGTCACCGGGGAGCTGTTTTTT. The chain joins TRBV24-1 to TRBJ2-2, with TRBD2 as a possible D gene (5 bases). V was clipped by 3 bases and J by 4 bases, with 11 bases between them. The CDR3 length is 15 residues. The germline V gene has CDR1 KGHDR and CDR2 SFDVKD.

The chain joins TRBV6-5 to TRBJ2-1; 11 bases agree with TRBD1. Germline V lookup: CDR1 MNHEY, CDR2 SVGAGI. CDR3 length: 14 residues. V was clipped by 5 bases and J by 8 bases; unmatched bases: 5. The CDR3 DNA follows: TGTGCCAGCAGTCAATGGACAGGGGGCGATGAGCAGTTCTTC. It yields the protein CASSQWTGGDEQFF.

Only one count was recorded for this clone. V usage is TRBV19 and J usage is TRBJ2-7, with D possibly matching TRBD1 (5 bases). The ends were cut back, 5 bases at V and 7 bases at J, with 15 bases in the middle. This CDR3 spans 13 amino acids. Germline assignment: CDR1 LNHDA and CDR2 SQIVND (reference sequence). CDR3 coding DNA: TGTGCCAGTAGTCCCCCAGTTCCAGGGGAGCAGTACTTC. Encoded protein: CASSPPVPGEQYF.

The CDR3 spells CASSHLGQGGEQYF. In nucleotides, the CDR3 is TGTGCCAGCAGCCACCTCGGACAGGGCGGCGAGCAGTACTTC. The chain couples TRBV3-1 (or the pseudogene TRBV3-2) to TRBJ2-7, with TRBD1 matching over 8 bases. Germline V gives CDR1 LGHDT, CDR2 YNNKEL (reference sequence). The CDR3 sequence is 14 residues long. With 3 bases clipped from V and 6 bases from J, the junction kept 7 bases outside the gene matches.

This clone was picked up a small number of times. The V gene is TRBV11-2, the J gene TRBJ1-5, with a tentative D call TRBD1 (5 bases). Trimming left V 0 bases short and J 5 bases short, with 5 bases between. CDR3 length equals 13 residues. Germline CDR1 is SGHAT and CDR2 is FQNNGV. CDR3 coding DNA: TGTGCCAGCAGCTTAGACAGGGATCAGCCCCAGCATTTT. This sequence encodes CASSLDRDQPQHF.

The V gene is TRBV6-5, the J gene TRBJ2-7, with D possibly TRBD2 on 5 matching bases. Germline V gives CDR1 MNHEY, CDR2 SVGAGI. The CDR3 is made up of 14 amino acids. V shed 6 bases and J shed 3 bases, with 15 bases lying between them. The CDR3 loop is CASRDLRTYYEQYF. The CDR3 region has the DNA TGTGCCAGCAGGGACTTGCGGACTTACTACGAGCAGTACTTC.

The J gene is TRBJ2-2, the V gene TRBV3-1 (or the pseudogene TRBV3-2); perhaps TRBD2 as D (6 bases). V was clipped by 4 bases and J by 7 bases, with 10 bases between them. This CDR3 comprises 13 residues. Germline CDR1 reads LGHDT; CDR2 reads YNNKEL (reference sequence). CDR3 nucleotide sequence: TGTGCCAGCAGCCCGGAGGGGAGCGGGGAGCTGTTTTTT. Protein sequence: CASSPEGSGELFF.